The 32 T cell receptor beta chains presented below share a single source sample, sequenced in a study of control samples from healthy donors and cancer patients. Using immunoSEQ multiplex PCR, the repertoire was profiled, and TCRdb retains in-frame clones only, with some absent. The data hold roughly 100,000 clones, with roughly 80% observed a single time. Sample: blood. These receptors were collected from a woman between 50 and 59 years old in good health.

The rearrangement links TRBV5-8 to TRBJ2-5; D gene ambiguous. Germline V gene sequence: CDR1 SGHTS, CDR2 YDEGEE. This CDR3 spans 12 amino acids. V gave up 1 base and J gave up 11 bases, with 12 bases separating them. The CDR3, as DNA: TGTGCCAGCAGCTTGATTCTCCAATCGCAGTACTTC. Translating it yields CASSLILQSQYF. The variable domain in full, completed from reference TRBV5-8 and TRBJ2-5, reads EAGVTQSPTHLIKTRGQQATLRCSPISGHTSVYWYQQALGLGLQFLLWYDEGEERNRGNFPPRFSGRQFPNYSSELNVNALELEDSALYLCASSLILQSQYFGPGTRLLVL.

The chain employs TRBV7-2 and TRBJ2-7; D possibly matches TRBD1 or TRBD2 (5 bases each). Trimming took off 4 bases at V and 3 bases at J, with 13 bases between the two ends. The CDR3 contains 14 residues. Germline V CDR1 and CDR2: SGHTA, FQGNSA. CDR3: CASSSSGTGYEQYF. The CDR3 DNA reads as TGTGCCAGCAGCTCCTCCGGGACGGGCTACGAGCAGTACTTC. Looking up the rest from reference TRBV7-2 and TRBJ2-7 gives the full variable domain: GAGVSQSPSNKVTEKGKDVELRCDPISGHTALYWYRQSLGQGLEFLIYFQGNSAPDKSGLPSDRFSAERTGGSVSTLTIQRTQQEDSAVYLCASSSSGTGYEQYFGPGTRLTVT.

For the CDR3, the DNA is TGTGCCATCATGGACAGCTACGAGCAGTACTTC. This encodes CAIMDSYEQYF. The chain is built from TRBV2 and TRBJ2-7; perhaps TRBD1 as D (6 bases). This CDR3 spans 11 amino acids. The V end lost 10 bases, the J end lost 3 bases, and 10 bases lay between the germline ends. Germline V CDR1 and CDR2: SNHLY, FYNNEI.

The chain is built from TRBV6-2 or TRBV6-3 and TRBJ2-1, with 7 bases that match TRBD1. With V trimmed by 6 bases and J by 2 bases, 7 bases remained unmatched. Germline V gene sequence: CDR1 MNHEY, CDR2 SVGEGT. The CDR3 loop spans 15 amino acids. Here the CDR3 reads CASSRLGQTYNEQFF. In DNA form, the CDR3 reads TGTGCCAGCAGCCGACTGGGACAGACCTACAATGAGCAGTTCTTC.

As DNA, the CDR3 is TGTGCCAGTGCAGGGGTGAGCAATCAGCCCCAGCATTTT. It specifies CASAGVSNQPQHF. J is TRBJ1-5 and V is TRBV19, with D perhaps TRBD1 (6 bases). With 8 bases removed from V and 1 base from J, the gap between germline ends came to 9 bases. CDR3 length equals 13 residues. CDR1 and CDR2 from the germline V gene are LNHDA and SQIVND (reference sequence).

This rearrangement joins TRBV2 to TRBJ2-1; 9 nucleotides align to TRBD1. With 7 bases clipped from V and 4 bases from J, the junction kept 5 bases outside the gene matches. From germline, CDR1 is SNHLY and CDR2 FYNNEI. The length of the CDR3 is 14 residues. This CDR3 reads CASNGQGIYNEQFF. As DNA, the CDR3 is TGTGCCAGCAATGGACAGGGGATTTACAATGAGCAGTTCTTC.

The genes are TRBV6-4 and TRBJ2-3, with a tentative D call TRBD1 (5 bases). The CDR3 is made up of 13 amino acids. V was clipped by 4 bases and J by 6 bases, with 11 bases between them. Germline V gene data show CDR1 as MRHNA and CDR2 as SNTAGT. CDR3 loop: CASSAGNGDTQYF. DNA of the CDR3: TGTGCCAGCAGTGCAGGGAACGGGGATACGCAGTATTTT.

The chain employs TRBV27 and TRBJ1-1; tentatively, D is TRBD1 (5 bases). The CDR3 totals 14 residues. The V gene's germline CDR1 is MNHEY and CDR2 SMNVEV (reference sequence). V was clipped by 1 base and J by 10 bases, with 16 bases between them. The CDR3 region has the DNA TGTGCCAGCAGTTTATTGGGCATCGGGGGTTTAGCTTTCTTT. Translated: CASSLLGIGGLAFF.

This sequence joins TRBV2 and TRBJ2-2; D is undetermined. Per germline, CDR1 SNHLY and CDR2 FYNNEI. V was cut by 5 bases and J by 6 bases, with 4 bases left in between. The length of the CDR3 is 11 residues. The chain's CDR3 is CASSYAGELFF. The CDR3 DNA reads as TGTGCCAGCAGTTACGCCGGGGAGCTGTTTTTT. Variable domain in full (rest from reference TRBV2 and TRBJ2-2): EPEVTQTPSHQVTQMGQEVILRCVPISNHLYFYWYRQILGQKVEFLVSFYNNEISEKSEIFDDQFSVERPDGSNFTLKIRSTKLEDSAMYFCASSYAGELFFGEGSRLTVL.

The chain employs TRBV24-1 and TRBJ1-2, with a possible D match to TRBD1 (5 bases). Trimming pared 5 bases from V and 8 bases from J, leaving 8 bases between. This CDR3 has 11 residues. In germline, CDR1 is KGHDR, CDR2 SFDVKD. The CDR3 bases are TGTGCCACCAGTGGGGACGGCGGCTACACCTTC. The encoded protein is CATSGDGGYTF.

The J gene is TRBJ2-6, the V gene TRBV13; a possible D gene is TRBD2 (5 bases). Germline V gene lookup returns CDR1 PRHDT and CDR2 FYEKMQ (reference sequence). Trimming shortened V by 3 bases and J by 0 bases, and 21 bases separated the two germline ends. The CDR3 loop spans 20 amino acids. CDR3 in DNA: TGTGCCAGCAGCTTGATGGCTGGCCCCCGCCGGGGCTCTGGGGCCAACGTCCTGACTTTC. Protein sequence: CASSLMAGPRRGSGANVLTF.

Here the CDR3 reads CASSQGKEQFF. In nucleotides, the CDR3 is TGTGCCAGCAGCCAGGGGAAGGAGCAGTTCTTC. The chain carries TRBV5-4 and TRBJ2-1, with D possibly TRBD1 on 6 matching bases. From germline, CDR1 is SGHNT and CDR2 YYREEE (reference sequence). The CDR3 sequence is 11 residues long. Deletions cut 4 bases from V and 10 bases from J, with 9 bases between.

A single count supports this clone. The genes are TRBV9 and TRBJ1-3; 8 bases map to TRBD1. The CDR3 length is 14 residues. Germline V lookup: CDR1 SGDLS, CDR2 YYNGEE. V lost 5 bases, J lost 0 bases, and 1 base stayed unmatched. CDR3 amino acids: CASSGTGSGNTIYF. CDR3 nucleotides: TGTGCCAGCAGTGGGACAGGCTCTGGAAACACCATATATTTT. Full variable domain (remainder filled in from reference TRBV9 and TRBJ1-3): DSGVTQTPKHLITATGQRVTLRCSPRSGDLSVYWYQQSLDQGLQFLIQYYNGEERAKGNILERFSAQQFPDLHSELNLSSLELGDSALYFCASSGTGSGNTIYFGEGSWLTVV.

This clone was seen a single time. For the CDR3, the DNA is TGTGCCAGCAGCTCCACTCCCTACGAGCAGTACTTC. This gives the protein CASSSTPYEQYF. V gene TRBV6-7 combines with J gene TRBJ2-7; D is uncertain. TRBV6-7 is noted as an ORF with a role that remains uncertain. This CDR3 has 12 residues. Trimming left V 6 bases short and J 2 bases short, with 8 bases between.

The chain carries TRBV29-1 and TRBJ2-7; D may correspond to TRBD1 or TRBD2 (5 bases each). V was cut by 4 bases and J by 2 bases, with 9 bases left in between. CDR3 length equals 12 residues. Per the germline V gene, CDR1 is SQVTM and CDR2 is ANQGSEA. CDR3 sequence (DNA): TGCAGCGTTGGGGGGACCCCCTACGAGCAGTACTTC. The encoded protein is CSVGGTPYEQYF.

The chain recombines TRBV19 with TRBJ1-4, with D perhaps matching TRBD1 (6 bases). V was trimmed by 4 bases and J by 8 bases, leaving 8 bases between them. CDR3 size: 12 residues. Germline V gene sequence: CDR1 LNHDA, CDR2 SQIVND (reference sequence). CDR3: CASSRQGEKLFF. As DNA, the CDR3 is TGTGCCAGTAGTAGGCAGGGGGAAAAACTGTTTTTT.

The table lists this clone with a few counts. The chain couples TRBV27 to TRBJ2-7; TRBD2 matches at 7 bases. CDR3 length: 14 residues. CDR1 and CDR2 (germline): MNHEY, SMNVEV (reference sequence). Trimming at V came to 6 bases and at J to 4 bases, leaving 9 bases not matched to a gene. This CDR3 is CASRPTSEYYEQYF. The CDR3, as DNA: TGTGCCAGCAGACCTACTAGCGAGTATTACGAGCAGTACTTC.

This clone was detected only a few times. This chain connects TRBV28 to TRBJ1-1; TRBD1 is a possible D gene (5 bases). CDR3 length equals 14 residues. The V and J ends lost 6 bases and 7 bases respectively, with 18 bases between them. CDR1 is MDHEN, CDR2 SYDVKM, per germline. Here the CDR3 DNA reads TGTGCCAGCAGCCTCCCCGACAGTGGTGGTGAAGCTTTCTTT. Translating it yields CASSLPDSGGEAFF.

This clone appeared once. This chain links TRBV4-3 with TRBJ1-1; possibly TRBD1 for D (6 bases). CDR3 length: 13 amino acids. Trimming left V 1 base short and J 13 bases short, with 16 bases between. CDR1 is LGHNA, CDR2 YSLEER, per germline. CDR3 DNA: TGCGCCAGCAGCCAAGGAACAGGGAGAAATTGTTTCTTT. Its translation is CASSQGTGRNCFF.

The chain has TRBV6-2 or TRBV6-3 and TRBJ2-1; 7 bases map to TRBD1. The CDR3 is made up of 17 amino acids. V was clipped by 2 bases and J by 6 bases; unmatched bases: 13. Germline V gene data show CDR1 as MNHEY and CDR2 as SVGEGT. CDR3 DNA: TGTGCCAGCAGTTACGGTTTTGGGCAGGGGGTTATCAATGAGCAGTTCTTC. Translation gives CASSYGFGQGVINEQFF.

The gene calls are TRBV6-1 and TRBJ2-6; weak D call: TRBD2 (5 bases). The CDR3 covers 17 residues. Germline V gene data show CDR1 as MNHNS and CDR2 as SASEGT. Trimming stripped 4 bases from V and 0 bases from J, with 13 bases between. The CDR3 region is CASSVEARDSGANVLTF. The CDR3 coding sequence is TGTGCCAGCAGTGTAGAAGCACGGGACTCTGGGGCCAACGTCCTGACTTTC.

The rearrangement joins TRBV7-3 to TRBJ2-2; D unresolved. V lost 1 base to trimming and J lost 6 bases, with 9 bases between them. The CDR3 sequence is 14 residues long. The V gene's germline CDR1 is SGHTA and CDR2 FQGTGA. CDR3: CASSLNGSPGELFF. As DNA, the CDR3 is TGTGCCAGCAGCTTAAACGGCTCTCCCGGGGAGCTGTTTTTT.

The chain joins TRBV9 to TRBJ1-2; 7 bases agree with TRBD1. This CDR3 has 15 residues. Trimming cost V 2 bases and J 4 bases; bases outside gene matches: 8. CDR1 and CDR2 from the germline V gene are SGDLS and YYNGEE. The CDR3: CASSVGDRVLYGYTF. CDR3 DNA: TGTGCCAGCAGCGTCGGGGACAGAGTTCTCTATGGCTACACCTTC.

V gene TRBV7-3 combines with J gene TRBJ2-2; perhaps D is TRBD1 or TRBD2 (5 bases each). Trimming removed 4 bases from V and 5 bases from J, with 14 bases in between. Per germline, CDR1 SGHTA and CDR2 FQGTGA. The CDR3 covers 15 residues. The CDR3 region has the DNA TGTGCCAGCAGCTCTTTCCGGGACCTTACCGGGGAGCTGTTTTTT. Protein: CASSSFRDLTGELFF.

The V and J genes are TRBV5-1 and TRBJ1-2, with a tentative D call TRBD1 (6 bases). Trimming cost V 1 base and J 4 bases, with 11 bases left between them. This CDR3 is built from 14 residues. Germline V gene sequence: CDR1 SGHRS, CDR2 YFSETQ. This CDR3 reads CASSLIQGGYGYTF. The CDR3 DNA is TGCGCCAGCAGCTTGATACAGGGCGGCTATGGCTACACCTTC.

The chain carries TRBV9 and TRBJ1-1; 7 bases fit TRBD1. CDR1 and CDR2 (germline): SGDLS, YYNGEE. The CDR3 consists of 15 residues. V dropped 4 bases and J dropped 4; count of bases not matched to a gene: 10. Here the CDR3 reads CASSPRANRGTEAFF. CDR3 DNA sequence: TGTGCCAGCAGCCCAAGAGCCAACAGGGGCACTGAAGCTTTCTTT.

V usage is TRBV19 and J usage is TRBJ1-1; 7 nucleotides line up with TRBD1. The germline V gene encodes CDR1 LNHDA and CDR2 SQIVND (reference sequence). J lost 4 bases, V lost 0 bases, and 5 bases had no gene match. The CDR3 runs 15 residues. CDR3 DNA sequence: TGTGCCAGTAGTATAGAATACAGGGGAGGCACTGAAGCTTTCTTT. As protein: CASSIEYRGGTEAFF.

This chain joins TRBV10-3 and TRBJ1-1; D might be TRBD1 (6 bases). CDR1 and CDR2 from the germline V gene are ENHRY and SYGVKD. V lost 10 bases to trimming and J lost 1 base, with 13 bases between them. The CDR3 is 13 residues long. The CDR3 is CATLDSGNTEAFF. As DNA, the CDR3 is TGTGCCACCCTGGACAGCGGGAACACTGAAGCTTTCTTT.

The CDR3 loop reads CASTNRDSYQPQHF. As DNA, the CDR3 is TGTGCCAGTACGAATAGGGATTCGTATCAGCCCCAGCATTTT. The chain uses TRBV19 and TRBJ1-5; D is uncertain. V gave up 7 bases and J gave up 5 bases, with 15 bases separating them. This CDR3 spans 14 amino acids. Germline CDR1 is LNHDA and CDR2 is SQIVND (reference sequence).

CDR3 protein: CASSLDVGTGGANYGYTF. CDR3 sequence (DNA): TGTGCCAGCAGCTTGGACGTGGGGACAGGGGGCGCGAACTATGGCTACACCTTC. This chain links TRBV5-4 with TRBJ1-2; the match to TRBD1 covers 12 bases. The CDR3 consists of 18 residues. Unmatched junction bases numbered 8, after V lost 0 bases and J lost 2 bases. CDR1 is SGHNT and CDR2 is YYREEE in the germline V gene (reference sequence).

This chain joins TRBV12-1 and TRBJ1-2; TRBD1, the D gene given by the table, was not confirmed from the DNA. TRBV12-1 is a known pseudogene. The CDR3 length is 15 residues. The CDR3 is CASSFPGQYNYGYTF. In DNA, the CDR3 is TGTGCCAGCAGCTTTCCGGGACAGTATAACTATGGCTACACCTTC.

V and J are TRBV29-1 and TRBJ1-2, with 9 positions matching TRBD1. The CDR3 contains 11 residues. Germline loops: CDR1 SQVTM, CDR2 ANQGSEA. Germline trimming cut 4 bases from V and 7 bases from J; bases unmatched to any gene: 1. In DNA form, the CDR3 reads TGCAGCGTTGGACAGGGGGGTGGCTACACCTTC. Its translation is CSVGQGGGYTF.